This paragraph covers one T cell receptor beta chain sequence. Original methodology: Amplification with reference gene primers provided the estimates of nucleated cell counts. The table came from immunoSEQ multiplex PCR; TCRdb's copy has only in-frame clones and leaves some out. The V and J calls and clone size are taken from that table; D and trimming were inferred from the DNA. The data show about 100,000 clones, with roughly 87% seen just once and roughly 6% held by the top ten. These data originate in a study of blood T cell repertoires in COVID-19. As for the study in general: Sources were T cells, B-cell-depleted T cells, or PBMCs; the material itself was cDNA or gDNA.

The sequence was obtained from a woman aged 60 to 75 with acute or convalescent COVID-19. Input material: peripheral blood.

The CDR3 region is CASSPQGEGETQYF. The CDR3 nucleotides are TGTGCCAGCTCACCACAGGGGGAAGGAGAGACCCAGTACTTC. This chain links TRBV18 with TRBJ2-5, with D possibly being TRBD1 (6 bases). The length of the CDR3 is 14 residues. With 1 base removed from V and 4 bases from J, the gap between germline ends came to 10 bases. Germline V lookup: CDR1 KGHSH, CDR2 LQKENI.